This T cell receptor beta chain was recovered during a study of CD8 T cells in ankylosing spondylitis. The study, taken as a whole, reports: Characteristic of ankylosing spondylitis blood, it appeared, was a TCR beta motif comprising roughly 8 highly homologous variants.

This clonotype was recorded many times. The antigen is unknown. The V gene's germline CDR1 is SGHTA and CDR2 FQGNSA. Unmatched junction bases numbered 11, after V lost 5 bases and J lost 8 bases. The CDR3 length is 14 residues. TCRdb fed the 5' RACE reads into MiXCR, producing one record per CDR3 protein. The repertoire holds hundreds of thousands of distinct CDR3 sequences, with over 9.5% as singletons. The clonotype comes from a male donor with ankylosing spondylitis. The sequenced sample was blood, either unsorted or a sorted T cell fraction (not recorded which). The chain carries TRBV7-2 and TRBJ1-2; 7 nucleotides line up with TRBD1. The DNA of the CDR3 is TGTGCCAGCAGCATCAGCAGGGGGTATCAGGGCTACACCTTC. It translates to CASSISRGYQGYTF.